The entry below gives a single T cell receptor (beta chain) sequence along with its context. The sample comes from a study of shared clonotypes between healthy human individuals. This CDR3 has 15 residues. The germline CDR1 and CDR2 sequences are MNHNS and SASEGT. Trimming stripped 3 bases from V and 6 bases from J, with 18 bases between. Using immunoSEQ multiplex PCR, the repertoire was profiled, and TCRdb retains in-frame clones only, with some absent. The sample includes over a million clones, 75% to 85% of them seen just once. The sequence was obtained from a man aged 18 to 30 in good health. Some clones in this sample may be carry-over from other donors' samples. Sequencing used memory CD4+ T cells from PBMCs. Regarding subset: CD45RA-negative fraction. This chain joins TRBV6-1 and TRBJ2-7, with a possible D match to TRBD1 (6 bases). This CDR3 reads CASSDLQGFLGEQYF. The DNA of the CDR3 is TGTGCCAGCAGTGACCTGCAGGGGTTTCTGGGCGAGCAGTACTTC.